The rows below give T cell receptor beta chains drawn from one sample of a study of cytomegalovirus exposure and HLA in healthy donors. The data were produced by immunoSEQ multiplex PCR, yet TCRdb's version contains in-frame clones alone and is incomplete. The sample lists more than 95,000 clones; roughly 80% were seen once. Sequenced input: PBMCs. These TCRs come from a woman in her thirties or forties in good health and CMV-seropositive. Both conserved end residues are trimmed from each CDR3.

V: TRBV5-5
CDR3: ASSLGQGSHGYT

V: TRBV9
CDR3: ASSVAGGNTEAF

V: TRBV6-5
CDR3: ASSLLGGNTEAF

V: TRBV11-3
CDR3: ASSSAFEQY

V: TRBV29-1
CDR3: SVGDRIYEQY

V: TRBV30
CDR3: AWSKQADNEQF

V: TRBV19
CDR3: ASSPQIASPYNEQF

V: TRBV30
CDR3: AWSVPGSRSYEQY

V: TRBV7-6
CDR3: ASSPRVGSTDTQY

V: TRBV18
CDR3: ASSRSDMGNTEAF

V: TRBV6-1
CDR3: ASSEGGTGYYNEQF

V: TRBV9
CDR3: ASSLTGTGELF

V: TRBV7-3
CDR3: ASSLNAPGLTYEQY

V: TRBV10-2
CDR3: ASRRTGVNEQF

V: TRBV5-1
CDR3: ASSFLAGVPDTQY

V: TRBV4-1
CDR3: ASSLSLSYEQY

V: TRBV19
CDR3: ASSIDRGVAGYT

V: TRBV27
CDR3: ASSLGTGPLEQY

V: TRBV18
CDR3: ASSPPTSAGGPYEQY

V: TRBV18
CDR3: ASSPEGVGTQY

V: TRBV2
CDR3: ASSEGDRGFGSPLH

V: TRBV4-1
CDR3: ASSQHWTGVFGYT

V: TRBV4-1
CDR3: ASSQDLTSQATYEQY

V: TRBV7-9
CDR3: SSSLTGGGNTIY

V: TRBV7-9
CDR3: ASSHQGNEQF

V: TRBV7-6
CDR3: ASSSFSSGAPSHLNNEQF

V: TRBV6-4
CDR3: ASSKTELDEQF

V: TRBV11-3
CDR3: ASSTPTGLDGYT

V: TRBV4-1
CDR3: ASSQGRGVTEAF

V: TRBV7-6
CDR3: ASRGSGATDTQY

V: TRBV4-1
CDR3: ASSQDPQGAQSNYGYT

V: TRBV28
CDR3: ASSFGGSGNTEAF

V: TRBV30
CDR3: AWGTGKGGVDTQY

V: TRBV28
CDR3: ASSSGTGREKLF

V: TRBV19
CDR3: ASSENRDRGRLVPKNTEAF

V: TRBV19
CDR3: ASSILAGHEQY

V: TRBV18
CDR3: ASSPSGSYEQY

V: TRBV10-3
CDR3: AISERQGAYEQY

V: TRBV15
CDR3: ATSTNPGGSSSYEQY

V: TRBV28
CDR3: ASSSPGTGEQETQY

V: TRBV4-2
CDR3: ASSQVDGRGPEAF

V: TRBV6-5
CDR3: ASSYSAAGASYEQY

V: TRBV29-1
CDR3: SVHINTEAF

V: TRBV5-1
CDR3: ASSFTSGRGETQY

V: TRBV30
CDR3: AWGLAGLDEQF

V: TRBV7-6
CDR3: ASSPVSEPYNEQF

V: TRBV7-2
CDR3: ASSLAMVGTSGRIAYEQY

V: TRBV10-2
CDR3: ASSDHASGGYPFYYEQY

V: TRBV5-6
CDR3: ASSFLQAGKETQY

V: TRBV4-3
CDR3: ASSQDRGGATDTQY

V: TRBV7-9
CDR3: ASSLTSGRPTDTQY

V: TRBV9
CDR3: ASSSSLRSGEYNEQF

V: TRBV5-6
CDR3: ASSPGTGGYEQY